This entry is about one TCR beta chain. Its matching antigen is unknown. The sample is drawn from a study of yellow fever vaccine responses in identical twins. Findings and caveats of the study: It has been reported that, in twins, the vaccine T cell response seemed partly convergent and partly personalized.

One entry per CDR3 protein results from TCRdb running MiXCR on the RT-PCR reads. This table has about 9,000 distinct CDR3 sequences, over 80% appearing once. The sequence was obtained from a woman under 30 who received the yellow fever vaccine. The material sequenced was T cells from blood (PBMCs), unsorted or a sorted subset (not recorded which), taken before or after yellow fever vaccination (not recorded which).

The CDR3 is CASSSWDWGSDTQYF. CDR3 coding DNA: TGTGCCAGCAGTTCCTGGGACTGGGGTTCGGATACGCAGTATTTT. This rearrangement joins TRBV6-2 or TRBV6-3 to TRBJ2-3, with D tentatively TRBD2 (6 bases). V was pared by 4 bases and J by 6 bases, with 17 bases between. The CDR3 is 15 amino acids. CDR1 is MNHEY and CDR2 is SVGEGT in the germline V gene.